These T cell receptor beta chains were read from a single sample in a study of chemoradiotherapy in HPV16-positive cancers. TCRdb's copy holds only in-frame clones and misses some; the assay was immunoSEQ multiplex PCR. The table includes approximately 12,000 clones, roughly 78% detected once. The material was obtained from a patient who underwent chemoradiotherapy. The receptors were sampled from a human donor with HPV-associated anogenital cancer. The CDR3 runs from the conserved cysteine through the conserved F or W. The order of the fields is V gene, J gene, clone size, D gene, CDR3 DNA, CDR3 protein. A D gene is named only where the DNA matches it firmly. Clone size is given for some rows only: seen once, a few or many times, or a class if the clone is expanded.

>TRBV28|TRBJ1-2|NA|NA
TGTGCCAGCAGTTTTTCGGGGACTATATACTATGGCTACACCTTC
CASSFSGTIYYGYTF
>TRBV2|TRBJ2-4|NA|NA
TGTGCCAGCAGGGCCTCTCCGGGGGCCAAAAACATTCAGTACTTC
CASRASPGAKNIQYF
>TRBV7-6|TRBJ2-5|once|NA
TGTGCCAGCAGCTTAGACAGGCAAGAGACCCAGTACTTC
CASSLDRQETQYF
>TRBV6-5|TRBJ2-7|NA|NA
TGTGCCAGCAGCCCGGGACGTGCCTACGAGCAGTACTTC
CASSPGRAYEQYF
>TRBV7-9|TRBJ2-3|NA|NA
TGTGCCAGCAGCTACCCCCTAGAGGGGGTCACAGATACGCAGTATTTT
CASSYPLEGVTDTQYF
>TRBV19|TRBJ1-2|NA|NA
TGTGCCAGTAGCAAACAGGCCACCAACTATGGCTACACCTTC
CASSKQATNYGYTF
>TRBV5-1|TRBJ1-3|NA|TRBD1
TGCGCCAGCAGCTCAACCCAGGGACAGGATGGAAACACCATATATTTT
CASSSTQGQDGNTIYF
>TRBV7-9|TRBJ2-7|NA|TRBD1
TGTGCCAGCAGCCCCCGACAGGGTTCCTACGAGCAGTACTTC
CASSPRQGSYEQYF
>TRBV10-3|TRBJ1-4|NA|NA
TGTGTCACGCGCGATGGGACGGCTAATGAAAAACTGTTTTTT
CVTRDGTANEKLFF
>TRBV6-1|TRBJ1-4|few|NA
TGTGCCAGCAGTCTTGGGGGTGGCTTTGAAAAACTGTTTTTT
CASSLGGGFEKLFF
>TRBV5-1|TRBJ2-1|NA|NA
TGCGCCAGCAGCTTAGCGGGGACGCAGGGGCATGAGCAGTTCTTC
CASSLAGTQGHEQFF
>TRBV28|TRBJ2-7|large|TRBD1
TGTGCCAGCAGTTTAGTCGACAGGGGTTACGAGCAGTACTTC
CASSLVDRGYEQYF